A selection of T cell receptor beta chains follows, all from one sample in a study of blood T cell repertoires in COVID-19. Assay used: immunoSEQ multiplex PCR; TCRdb lists only in-frame clones, some missing. The repertoire holds some 70,000 clones, 90% seen once, with around 0.52% in the top ten. Input material: peripheral blood. The origin of the receptors is a middle-aged man with COVID-19, enrolled during active disease. The CDR3 runs from the conserved cysteine through the conserved F or W. The D gene is left open where the match is weak. A row's size may be missing; if present it is once, few, many or a size class.

>TRBV6-1|NA|NA|TRBJ1-1
TGTGCCAGCAGTGAGGGACTGACGAACACTGAAGCTTTCTTT
CASSEGLTNTEAFF
>TRBV7-9|NA|NA|TRBJ2-1
TGTGCCAGCAGCTCAAATCCCGCGGTTGGCGGGGAGCAGTTCTTC
CASSSNPAVGGEQFF
>TRBV6-5|few|NA|TRBJ2-7
TGTGCCAGCAGTAGGACGGGACTGCCCTACGAGCAGTACTTC
CASSRTGLPYEQYF
>TRBV28|NA|NA|TRBJ1-2
TGTGCCAGCAGTATCGTCGCTAACTATGGCTACACCTTC
CASSIVANYGYTF
>TRBV3-1/TRBV3-2|NA|TRBD2|TRBJ2-3
TGTGCCAGCAGCCAAGGGCGGGAGGGAGGCACAGATACGCAGTATTTT
CASSQGREGGTDTQYF
>TRBV7-8|few|TRBD1|TRBJ1-1
TGTGCCAGCAGCGACCGGACAGGGTTGCGTAGGCCCCGACGAGACACTGAAGCTTTCTTT
CASSDRTGLRRPRRDTEAFF
>TRBV7-2|many|NA|TRBJ1-1
TGTGCCAGCAGCTCCAGACGGGAGGAAGCTTTCTTT
CASSSRREEAFF
>TRBV6-4|NA|TRBD2|TRBJ2-7
TGTGCCAGCAGTGGCGCTAGCGGGGGCCCCGAGCAGTACTTC
CASSGASGGPEQYF
>TRBV9|NA|TRBD1|TRBJ2-5
TGTGCCAGCAGCGTAGAGCCAGGGGGACAAGAGACCCAGTACTTC
CASSVEPGGQETQYF
>TRBV7-8|NA|TRBD1|TRBJ2-3
TGTGCCAGCAGCCCCAGACAGGGCACCCCAGATACGCAGTATTTT
CASSPRQGTPDTQYF
>TRBV9|NA|NA|TRBJ2-3
TGTGCCAGCAGCGTAGCCGTGGAGGGCGATACGCAGTATTTT
CASSVAVEGDTQYF
>TRBV11-2|NA|TRBD2|TRBJ2-7
TGTGCCAGCAGCGCGACTAGCAATTACGAGCAGTACTTC
CASSATSNYEQYF
>TRBV7-9|NA|NA|TRBJ1-1
TGTGCCAGCAGCCTCCAGGGAGGGAACACTGAAGCTTTCTTT
CASSLQGGNTEAFF
>TRBV5-5|NA|TRBD2|TRBJ2-7
TGTGCCAGCAGCTCCCGGACTAGCGGGAGTAATCTATACGAGCAGTACTTC
CASSSRTSGSNLYEQYF
>TRBV6-2/TRBV6-3|NA|TRBD1|TRBJ2-7
TGTGCCAGCAGTTACCCCTTGGACAGGATCTCCTACGAGCAGTACTTC
CASSYPLDRISYEQYF
>TRBV30|NA|NA|TRBJ1-6
TGTGCCTGGAGTGTAGGCGGGCGATCACCCCTCCACTTT
CAWSVGGRSPLHF
>TRBV5-8|NA|NA|TRBJ1-1
TGTGCCAGCAGCTCCAGGTGGGCTGAAGCTTTCTTT
CASSSRWAEAFF
>TRBV6-2/TRBV6-3|NA|TRBD1|TRBJ1-1
TGTGCCAGCAGTTCCCCGGGACAGGTGCGAAACACTGAAGCTTTCTTT
CASSSPGQVRNTEAFF
>TRBV5-1|NA|NA|TRBJ2-2
TGCGCCAGCAGCTTGTATACGAACACCGGGGAGCTGTTTTTT
CASSLYTNTGELFF
>TRBV6-7|NA|TRBD1|TRBJ1-2
TGTGCCAGGACAACCGGGACAGCTTTCATTCCCTATGGCTACACCTTC
CARTTGTAFIPYGYTF
>TRBV7-2|NA|TRBD1|TRBJ1-4
TGTGCCAGCAGCCTCGACAGGGGTGGTGAAAAACTGTTTTTT
CASSLDRGGEKLFF
>TRBV4-1|NA|NA|TRBJ1-4
TGCGCCAGCAGCCATGTCGGGGGGCCCATTAATGAAAAACTGTTTTTT
CASSHVGGPINEKLFF
>TRBV2|NA|TRBD1|TRBJ1-4
TGTGCCAGCAGAGACAGGGTGGGCGAAAAACTGTTTTTT
CASRDRVGEKLFF
>TRBV12-3/TRBV12-4|NA|NA|TRBJ1-1
TGTGCCAGCAACCAGGGGAGCACTGAAGCTTTCTTT
CASNQGSTEAFF
>TRBV7-2|NA|NA|TRBJ2-1
TGTGCCAGCAGTCCCTCGTCCGGCGGTGATGAGCAGTTCTTC
CASSPSSGGDEQFF
>TRBV5-1|NA|NA|TRBJ1-1
TGCGCCAGCAGCTGGGGCCGACAGAAAAACACTGAAGCTTTCTTT
CASSWGRQKNTEAFF
>TRBV4-1|NA|TRBD2|TRBJ2-5
TGCGCCAGCAGCCAAGATCCTAGCGGGAGTTATCAAGAGACCCAGTACTTC
CASSQDPSGSYQETQYF
>TRBV4-1|NA|TRBD1|TRBJ2-7
TGCGCCAGCAGCCAATGGACAGGGGCGATCTACGAGCAGTACTTC
CASSQWTGAIYEQYF
>TRBV18|NA|TRBD1|TRBJ2-7
TGTGCCAGCTCCGGGACAGGGGGCTACGAGCAGTACTTC
CASSGTGGYEQYF
>TRBV27|NA|NA|TRBJ2-5
TGTGCCAGCAGTCTAGGGCCGGGACTCCAAGAGACCCAGTACTTC
CASSLGPGLQETQYF
>TRBV18|NA|TRBD2|TRBJ2-3
TGTGCCAGCTCGACTACACTTCCGGGACTAGCGGGGCCATGGCGCATATCTACGCAGTATTTT
CASSTTLPGLAGPWRISTQYF
>TRBV7-2|NA|TRBD2|TRBJ2-1
TGTGCCAGCAGCTTGGTACTAGCGGGGGACAATGAGCAGTTCTTC
CASSLVLAGDNEQFF
>TRBV10-1|NA|NA|TRBJ1-4
TGCGCCAGCAGTGAGTCGCGGACAGCTAATCGTGGGGAAAAACTGTTTTTT
CASSESRTANRGEKLFF
>TRBV5-1|NA|TRBD1|TRBJ1-1
TGCGCCAGCAGCCTTACAGGGGCCGTTAACACTGAAGCTTTCTTT
CASSLTGAVNTEAFF
>TRBV29-1|NA|NA|TRBJ2-7
TGCAGCTGTGGACTGTCCTCCTACGAGCAGTACTTC
CSCGLSSYEQYF
>TRBV27|NA|NA|TRBJ1-5
TGTGCCAGCAGTTTAGGACAGCTTAGCAATCAGCCCCAGCATTTT
CASSLGQLSNQPQHF
>TRBV7-9|NA|NA|TRBJ2-1
TGTGCCAGCAGCTCCATGACGAGGAGCTCCTACAATGAGCAGTTCTTC
CASSSMTRSSYNEQFF
>TRBV2|NA|NA|TRBJ2-7
TGTGCCAGCTCCGGGAAATACGAGCAGTACTTC
CASSGKYEQYF
>TRBV10-3|NA|NA|TRBJ1-2
TGTGCCATCAGCCGGGACATCGACTATGGCTACACCTTC
CAISRDIDYGYTF
>TRBV15|few|TRBD1|TRBJ1-3
TGTGCCACCAGCAATCCCGGGACAGTCTCTGGAAACACCATATATTTT
CATSNPGTVSGNTIYF
>TRBV5-6|NA|TRBD1|TRBJ1-4
TGTGCCAGCAGTCTCGAACAGGGGACTAATGAAAAACTGTTTTTT
CASSLEQGTNEKLFF
>TRBV11-2|NA|TRBD2|TRBJ2-7
TGTGCCAGCAGCTCCTCTAGCGGGAGGAGGTACGAGCAGTACTTC
CASSSSSGRRYEQYF
>TRBV19|NA|NA|TRBJ2-2
TGTGCCAGTTCCCAGGGGCAGAACACCGGGGAGCTGTTTTTT
CASSQGQNTGELFF
>TRBV10-3|NA|TRBD1|TRBJ2-7
TGTGCCATCAGTGATGGGACAGGGGTCTACGAGCAGTACTTC
CAISDGTGVYEQYF
>TRBV7-6|once|NA|TRBJ2-3
TGTGCCAGCAGCTTATCCGGTGATACGCAGTATTTT
CASSLSGDTQYF
>TRBV19|NA|TRBD1|TRBJ1-2
TGTGCCAGTCGGACAGGGTGGGCCTATGGCTACACCTTC
CASRTGWAYGYTF
>TRBV4-2|NA|NA|TRBJ1-6
TGTGCCAGCAGCCAAAGCGGCGCCTATAATTCACCCCTCCACTTT
CASSQSGAYNSPLHF
>TRBV10-2|NA|NA|TRBJ1-1
TGCGCCAGCAGTGATGTTGGCCAGGGAAACACTGAAGCTTTCTTT
CASSDVGQGNTEAFF
>TRBV7-2|NA|NA|TRBJ1-1
TGTGCCACAAGCTTGGGGCCTGAAGCTTTCTTT
CATSLGPEAFF
>TRBV3-1/TRBV3-2|NA|NA|TRBJ2-1
TGTGCCAGCAGCCAAGATGGGGGCAGCGCCATGTCGATCTACAATGAGCAGTTCTTC
CASSQDGGSAMSIYNEQFF
>TRBV24-1|NA|TRBD1|TRBJ2-1
TGTGCCACCAGTGATTACAGGGGGAGCTCCTACAATGAGCAGTTCTTC
CATSDYRGSSYNEQFF
>TRBV9|NA|NA|TRBJ2-2
TGTGCCAGCAGCGTAGGAGCTCGTAACACCGGGGAGCTGTTTTTT
CASSVGARNTGELFF
>TRBV5-1|NA|TRBD2|TRBJ2-1
TGCGCCAGCAGCCCCGGACTAGCGGAACAGCAGTTCTTC
CASSPGLAEQQFF